This T cell receptor beta chain derives from a study of Ad26.COV2.S vaccination and SARS-CoV-2 variants. Regarding treatment: some 20 received Ad26.COV2.S at low or high dose, single or two shots; several received placebo; per-sample allocation not given. All samples were drawn on day 63, counting from the first vaccine or placebo injection. Donation came from an adult in Boston who was aged 18-55 years. Study-wide results and limits: Reports say spike-specific CD8+ and CD4+ T cell responses covered substantial breadth after vaccination.

Concerning this clone itself: Its antigen remains unidentified.

Data came from immunoSEQ multiplex PCR; TCRdb stores just in-frame clones and leaves some out. The sample has about 320,000 clones; 70% to 90% are singletons. CDR1 WNHNN and CDR2 SYGVQD come from the germline V gene (reference sequence). The CDR3 is made up of 17 amino acids. The J segment lost 4 bases and the V segment lost 7 bases, leaving 14 bases of the junction unmatched. The TCR sequence derives from a person between 18 and 59 years old who received the Ad26.COV2.S COVID-19 vaccine or a placebo. The starting material was peripheral blood, obtained in a trial of Ad26.COV2.S vaccine versus placebo. V usage is TRBV10-1 and J usage is TRBJ1-3; the match to TRBD1 covers 9 bases. The CDR3 spells CASNRDRVLSHGNTIYF. For the CDR3, the DNA is TGCGCCAGCAACCGGGACAGGGTGCTCTCGCACGGAAACACCATATATTTT.